The clone carrying this T cell receptor (beta chain) was detected once. Its cognate antigen is unknown. Repertoires were generated with immunoSEQ multiplex PCR, while TCRdb's copy carries only in-frame clones and drops some. This sample has 100,000 or so clones; 70% to 90% occur once, and the top ten carry about 9.1%. The germline V gene has CDR1 ENHRY and CDR2 SYGVKD. Trimming removed 3 bases from V and 6 bases from J; junction bases left unmatched: 13. The CDR3 is made up of 18 amino acids. This sample is part of a study of T cell responses to AZD1222 COVID-19 vaccine. Findings and caveats of the study: Samples come after the peak T cell response, not at day 14. Vaccination with two AZD1222 doses was followed by a rise in Spike-specific TCR breadth and depth.

V and J are TRBV10-3 and TRBJ1-5; TRBD1 matches at 11 bases. The sequencing used peripheral blood, collected on day 0 of AZD1222 vaccination. The clonotype comes from an adult in good health. CDR3 region: CAISDPGQGAFQSQPQHF. The CDR3 coding sequence is TGTGCCATCAGTGACCCAGGACAGGGGGCCTTTCAGAGTCAGCCCCAGCATTTT.